The TCR beta chain under discussion was sequenced for a study of cytomegalovirus exposure and HLA in healthy donors. The CDR3 loop spans 17 amino acids. Per the germline V gene, CDR1 is SGHRS and CDR2 is YFSETQ. J was trimmed by 4 bases and V by 3 bases; bases with no gene match: 9. PCR was performed using 60 Vbeta and 13 Jbeta primers. Some clones are missing from TCRdb's copy, which holds only in-frame ones; the method was immunoSEQ multiplex PCR. Of 150,000 to 200,000 clones in the sample, 82% were seen once. The V gene is TRBV5-1, the J gene TRBJ2-5; 13 bases fit TRBD2. The receptor's source is a girl between 2 and 10 years old in good health and CMV-seropositive. Sequencing was carried out using PBMCs. In DNA, the CDR3 is TGCGCCAGCAGCTGGACCACTAGCGGGAGGGTAGGAGAGACCCAGTACTTC. This gives the protein CASSWTTSGRVGETQYF.